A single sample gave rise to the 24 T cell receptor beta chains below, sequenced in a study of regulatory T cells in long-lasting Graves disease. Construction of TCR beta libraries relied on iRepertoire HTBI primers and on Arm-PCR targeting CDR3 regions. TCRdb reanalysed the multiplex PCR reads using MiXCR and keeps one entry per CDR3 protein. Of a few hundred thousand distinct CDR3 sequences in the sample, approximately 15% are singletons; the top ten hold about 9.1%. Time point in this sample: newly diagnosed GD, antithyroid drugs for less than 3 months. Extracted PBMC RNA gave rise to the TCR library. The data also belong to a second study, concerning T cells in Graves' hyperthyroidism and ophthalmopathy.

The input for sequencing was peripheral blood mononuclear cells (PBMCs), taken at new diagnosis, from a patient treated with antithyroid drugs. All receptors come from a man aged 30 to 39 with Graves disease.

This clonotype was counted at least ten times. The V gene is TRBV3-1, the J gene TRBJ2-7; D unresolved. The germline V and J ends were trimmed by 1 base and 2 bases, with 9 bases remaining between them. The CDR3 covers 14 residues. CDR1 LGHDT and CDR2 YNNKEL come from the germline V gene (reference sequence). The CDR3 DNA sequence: TGTGCCAGCAGCCAAGGGCACGGTCCCTACGAGCAGTACTTC. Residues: CASSQGHGPYEQYF.

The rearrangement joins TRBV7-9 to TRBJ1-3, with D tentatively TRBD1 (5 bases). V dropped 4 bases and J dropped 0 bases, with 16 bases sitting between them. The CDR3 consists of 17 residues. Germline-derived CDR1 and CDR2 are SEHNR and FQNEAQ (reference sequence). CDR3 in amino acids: CASSSPIQGDSGNTIYF. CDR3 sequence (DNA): TGTGCCAGCAGCTCCCCCATTCAGGGCGACTCTGGAAACACCATATATTTT.

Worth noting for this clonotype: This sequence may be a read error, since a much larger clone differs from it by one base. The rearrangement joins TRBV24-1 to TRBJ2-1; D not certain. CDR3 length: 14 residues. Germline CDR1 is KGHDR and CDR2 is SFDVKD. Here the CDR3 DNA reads TGTGCCACCAGGGACCCATTAAGGACCAATGAGCAGTCCTTC. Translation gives CATRDPLRTNEQSF.

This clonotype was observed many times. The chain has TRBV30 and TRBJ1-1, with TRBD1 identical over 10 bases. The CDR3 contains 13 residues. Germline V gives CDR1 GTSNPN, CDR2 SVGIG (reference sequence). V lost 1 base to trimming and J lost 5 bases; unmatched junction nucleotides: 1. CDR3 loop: CAWSAGQGTEAFF. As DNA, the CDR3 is TGTGCCTGGAGTGCGGGACAGGGGACTGAAGCTTTCTTT.

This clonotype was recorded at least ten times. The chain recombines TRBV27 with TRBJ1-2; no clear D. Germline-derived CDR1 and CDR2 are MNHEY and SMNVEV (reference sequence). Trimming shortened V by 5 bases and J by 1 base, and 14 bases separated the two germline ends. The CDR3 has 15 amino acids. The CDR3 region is CASSRGPIFNYGYTF. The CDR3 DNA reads TGTGCCAGCAGTCGCGGACCGATATTTAACTATGGCTACACCTTC.

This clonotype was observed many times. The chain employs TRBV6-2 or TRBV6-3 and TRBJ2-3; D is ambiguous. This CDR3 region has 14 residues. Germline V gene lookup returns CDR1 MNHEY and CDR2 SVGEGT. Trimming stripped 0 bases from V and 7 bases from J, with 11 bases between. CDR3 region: CASSYSTKPHTQYF. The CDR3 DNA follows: TGTGCCAGCAGTTACTCGACCAAACCTCATACGCAGTATTTT.

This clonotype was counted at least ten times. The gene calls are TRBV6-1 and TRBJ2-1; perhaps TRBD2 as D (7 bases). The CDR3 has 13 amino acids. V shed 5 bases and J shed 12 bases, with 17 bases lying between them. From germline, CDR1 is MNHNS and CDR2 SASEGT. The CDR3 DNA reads TGTGCCAGCAGTCCCGCGGGGGCGGGGAGGCAGTTCTTC. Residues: CASSPAGAGRQFF.

CDR3 residues: CAISPGLAGEVEQYF. The CDR3 bases are TGTGCCATCAGTCCGGGACTAGCGGGAGAGGTCGAGCAGTACTTC. The rearrangement joins TRBV10-3 to TRBJ2-7; TRBD2 agrees at 14 bases. The CDR3 has 15 residues. Germline V gene sequence: CDR1 ENHRY, CDR2 SYGVKD. Germline trimming cut 5 bases from V and 6 bases from J; bases unmatched to any gene: 6.

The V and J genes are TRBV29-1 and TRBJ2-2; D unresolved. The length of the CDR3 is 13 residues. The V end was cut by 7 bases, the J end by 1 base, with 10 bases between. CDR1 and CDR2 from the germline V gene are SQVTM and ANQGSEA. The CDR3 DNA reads TGCAGCGCGGAGTTAGTGAACACCGGGGAGCTGTTTTTT. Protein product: CSAELVNTGELFF.

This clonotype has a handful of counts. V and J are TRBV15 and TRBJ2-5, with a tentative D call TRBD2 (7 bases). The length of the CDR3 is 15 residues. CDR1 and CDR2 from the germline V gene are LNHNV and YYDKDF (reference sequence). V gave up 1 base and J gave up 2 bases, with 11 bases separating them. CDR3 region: CATSRGGGAQETQYF. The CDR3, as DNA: TGTGCCACCAGCAGAGGTGGGGGGGCTCAAGAGACCCAGTACTTC.

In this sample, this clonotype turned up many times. The CDR3 bases are TGTGCCAGCAGCGGTACTAGGTTGTTGAACACCGGGGAGCTGTTTTTT. It yields the protein CASSGTRLLNTGELFF. The chain has TRBV11-1 and TRBJ2-2, with a tentative D call TRBD2 (5 bases). The germline V gene encodes CDR1 SGHAT and CDR2 FQDESV (reference sequence). Trimming left V 5 bases short and J 1 base short, with 14 bases between. The CDR3 sequence is 16 residues long.

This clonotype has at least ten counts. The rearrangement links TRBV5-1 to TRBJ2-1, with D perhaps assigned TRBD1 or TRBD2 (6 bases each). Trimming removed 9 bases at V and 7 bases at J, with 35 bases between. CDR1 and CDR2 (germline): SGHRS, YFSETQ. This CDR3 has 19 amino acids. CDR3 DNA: TGCGCCACCCCAGTTGGAGTAGGGGACGGCACCCCGGGGGCAAATGAGCAGTTCTTC. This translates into CATPVGVGDGTPGANEQFF. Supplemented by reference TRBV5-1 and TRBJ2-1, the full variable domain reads KAGVTQTPRYLIKTRGQQVTLSCSPISGHRSVSWYQQTPGQGLQFLFEYFSETQRNKGNFPGRFSGRQFSNSRSEMNVSTLELGDSALYLCATPVGVGDGTPGANEQFFGPGTRLTVL.

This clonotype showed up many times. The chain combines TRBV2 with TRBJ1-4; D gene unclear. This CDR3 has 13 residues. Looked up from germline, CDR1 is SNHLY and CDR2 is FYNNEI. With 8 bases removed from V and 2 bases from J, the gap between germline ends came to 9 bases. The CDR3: CASGGRTNEKLFF. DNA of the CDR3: TGTGCCAGCGGCGGGCGTACTAATGAAAAACTGTTTTTT.

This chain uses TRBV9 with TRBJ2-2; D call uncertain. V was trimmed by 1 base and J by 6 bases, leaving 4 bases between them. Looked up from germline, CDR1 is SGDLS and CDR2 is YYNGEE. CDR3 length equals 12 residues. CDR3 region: CASSVSPGELFF. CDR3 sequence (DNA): TGTGCCAGCAGCGTATCCCCCGGGGAGCTGTTTTTT.

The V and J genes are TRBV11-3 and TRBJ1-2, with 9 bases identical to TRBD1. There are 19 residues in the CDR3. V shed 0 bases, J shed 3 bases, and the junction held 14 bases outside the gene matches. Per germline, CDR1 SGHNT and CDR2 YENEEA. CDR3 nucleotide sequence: TGTGCCAGCAGCTTAGATTCCCGGACAGGGGAATCGTTTTACTATGGCTACACCTTC. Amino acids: CASSLDSRTGESFYYGYTF. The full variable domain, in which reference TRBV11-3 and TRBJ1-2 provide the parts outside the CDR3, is EAGVVQSPRYKIIEKKQPVAFWCNPISGHNTLYWYLQNLGQGPELLIRYENEEAVDDSQLPKDRFSAERLKGVDSTLKIQPAELGDSAVYLCASSLDSRTGESFYYGYTFGSGTRLTVV.

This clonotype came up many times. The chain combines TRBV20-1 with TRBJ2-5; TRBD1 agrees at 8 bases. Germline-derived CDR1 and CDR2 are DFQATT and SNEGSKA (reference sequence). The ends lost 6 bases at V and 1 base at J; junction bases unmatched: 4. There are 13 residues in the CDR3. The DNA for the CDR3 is TGCAGTGCGGACGGACAGGGCCAAGAGACCCAGTACTTC. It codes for CSADGQGQETQYF.

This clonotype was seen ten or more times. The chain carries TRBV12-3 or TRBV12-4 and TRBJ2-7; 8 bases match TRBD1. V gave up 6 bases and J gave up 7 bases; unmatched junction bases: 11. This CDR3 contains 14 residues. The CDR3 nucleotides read TGTGCCAGCAGCCCCGGACAGGGTTCTCTTGAGCAGTACTTC. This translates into CASSPGQGSLEQYF.

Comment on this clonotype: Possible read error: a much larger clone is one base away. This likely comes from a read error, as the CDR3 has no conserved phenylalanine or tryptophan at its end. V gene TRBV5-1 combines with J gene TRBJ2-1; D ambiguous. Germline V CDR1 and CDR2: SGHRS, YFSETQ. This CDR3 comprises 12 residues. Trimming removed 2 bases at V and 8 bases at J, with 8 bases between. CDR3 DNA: TGCGCCAGCAGCTTTTTTACGGATGAGCAGTTCCTC. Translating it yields CASSFFTDEQFL.

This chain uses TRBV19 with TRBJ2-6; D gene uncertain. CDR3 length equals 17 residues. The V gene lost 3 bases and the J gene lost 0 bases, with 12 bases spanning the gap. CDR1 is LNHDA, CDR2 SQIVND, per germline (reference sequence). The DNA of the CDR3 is TGTGCCAGTAGTATTCCCCCCAACTTCTCTGGGGCCAACGTCCTGACTTTC. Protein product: CASSIPPNFSGANVLTF.

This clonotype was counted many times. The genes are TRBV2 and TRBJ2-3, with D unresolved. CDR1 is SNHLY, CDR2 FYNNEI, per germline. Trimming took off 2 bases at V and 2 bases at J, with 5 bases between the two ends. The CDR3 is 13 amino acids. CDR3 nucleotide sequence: TGTGCCAGCAGTGAACCGTTCACAGATACGCAGTATTTT. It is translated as CASSEPFTDTQYF.

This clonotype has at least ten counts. CDR3 residues: CAWSVHRDGYTF. For the CDR3, the DNA is TGTGCCTGGAGTGTACACCGGGATGGCTACACCTTC. The V gene is TRBV30, the J gene TRBJ1-2; D is undetermined. This CDR3 has 12 amino acids. In germline, CDR1 is GTSNPN, CDR2 SVGIG (reference sequence). V was shortened by 0 bases and J by 6 bases, with 8 bases between the two germline ends.

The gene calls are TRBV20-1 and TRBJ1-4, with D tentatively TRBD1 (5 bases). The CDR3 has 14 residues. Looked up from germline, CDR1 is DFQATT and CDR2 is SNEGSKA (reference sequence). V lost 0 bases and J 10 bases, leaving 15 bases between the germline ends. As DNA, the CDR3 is TGCAGTGCTAGAGATCCCCCCGGGGGAGGAAAACTGTTTTTT. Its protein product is CSARDPPGGGKLFF.

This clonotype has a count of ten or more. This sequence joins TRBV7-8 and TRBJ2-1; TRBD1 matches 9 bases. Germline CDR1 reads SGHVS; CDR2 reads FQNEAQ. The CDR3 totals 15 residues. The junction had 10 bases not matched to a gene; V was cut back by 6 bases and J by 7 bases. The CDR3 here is CASSQGQGLGNEQFF. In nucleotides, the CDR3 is TGTGCCAGCAGTCAGGGACAGGGCCTAGGAAATGAGCAGTTCTTC.

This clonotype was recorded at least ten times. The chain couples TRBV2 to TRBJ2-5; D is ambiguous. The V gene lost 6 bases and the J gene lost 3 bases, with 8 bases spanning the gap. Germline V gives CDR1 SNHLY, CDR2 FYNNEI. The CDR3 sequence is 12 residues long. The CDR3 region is CASRGSKETQYF. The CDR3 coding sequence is TGTGCCAGCAGAGGCAGTAAAGAGACCCAGTACTTC.